This T cell receptor (beta chain) was captured by sequencing in a study of human T cells and chemical hapten exposure. In the study overall: Read at 6 days, the patch tests placed 0.01% DPC on the upper back. General observations from the study: Sensitizing to DPC left TCRs with a frequency above 1 in 1000 unaltered.

Time point noted: patch test 2, 6 weeks after DPC sensitization. As to treatment: therapeutic diphenylcyclopropenone sensitization with weekly scalp DPC. Donation of samples came from alopecia patients who were 18 to 70 years old and suitable for DPC. The CDR3 length is 15 residues. CDR1 is LGHNA and CDR2 is YNFKEQ in the germline V gene. Trimming pared 3 bases from V and 1 base from J, leaving 12 bases between. One entry per CDR3 protein, called by TCRdb with MiXCR from the RACE reads. Of roughly 92,000 distinct CDR3 sequences listed, 10% to 12% are singletons. About this clonotype itself: Its antigen remains unidentified. This may be a read error, as it is one base from a much larger clone.

The J gene is TRBJ1-1, the V gene TRBV4-2; D unresolved. The sample here was whole blood, taken in connection with sensitization to the hapten diphenylcyclopropenone (DPC). This receptor was identified in a woman aged 35 to 49 with alopecia areata. Some clones in this sample may be carry-over from other donors' samples. CDR3 coding DNA: TGTGCCAGCAGCCAGCTTGGACGGGCGAACACTGAAGCTTTCTTT. As protein: CASSQLGRANTEAFF.